The 17 T cell receptor beta chains presented below share a single source sample, sequenced in a study of blood T cell repertoires in COVID-19. Assay: immunoSEQ multiplex PCR; the TCRdb copy retains only in-frame clones and omits some. Among about 200,000 clones, less than 90% were seen once, and the ten largest hold about 4%. Sequenced sample: PBMCs or T cells enriched from blood (not recorded which). All receptors derive from a woman aged 25-40 years who had been exposed to COVID-19.

This clone turned up a few times. The chain is built from TRBV18 and TRBJ1-3, with 7 bases aligning to TRBD1. Germline-derived CDR1 and CDR2 are KGHSH and LQKENI. The CDR3 is 15 amino acids. With 6 bases clipped from V and 2 bases from J, the junction kept 7 bases outside the gene matches. CDR3 sequence reads: CASSPTGRTGNTIYF. The CDR3 DNA reads TGTGCCAGCTCCCCGACAGGGAGAACTGGAAACACCATATATTTT. The full variable domain, completed using reference TRBV18 and TRBJ1-3, is NAGVMQNPRHLVRRRGQEARLRCSPMKGHSHVYWYRQLPEEGLKFMVYLQKENIIDESGMPKERFSAEFPKEGPSILRIQQVVRGDSAAYFCASSPTGRTGNTIYFGEGSWLTVV.

The rearrangement joins TRBV9 to TRBJ1-3; D not resolved. The length of the CDR3 is 19 residues. Germline V gene sequence: CDR1 SGDLS, CDR2 YYNGEE. The V and J ends lost 0 bases and 0 bases respectively, with 19 bases between them. In nucleotides, the CDR3 is TGTGCCAGCAGCGTAGCTACCTCGGTGCGTTCCGGCTCTGGAAACACCATATATTTT. This gives the protein CASSVATSVRSGSGNTIYF.

This chain joins TRBV9 and TRBJ1-1, with D possibly TRBD1 on 6 matching bases. V dropped 1 base and J dropped 0 bases, with 13 bases sitting between them. The V gene's germline CDR1 is SGDLS and CDR2 YYNGEE. This CDR3 spans 16 amino acids. In nucleotides, the CDR3 is TGTGCCAGCAGCGTATCCACCGGGACAATGAACACTGAAGCTTTCTTT. It yields the protein CASSVSTGTMNTEAFF.

The V gene is TRBV5-8, the J gene TRBJ2-2; tentative D call: TRBD2 (5 bases). Per germline, CDR1 SGHTS and CDR2 YDEGEE. The CDR3 totals 13 residues. Trimming removed 1 base from V and 6 bases from J, with 7 bases in between. The CDR3 region has the DNA TGTGCCAGCAGCTTGCGGGGATCCGGGGAGCTGTTTTTT. It translates to CASSLRGSGELFF.

The V gene is TRBV24-1, the J gene TRBJ1-5, with D hard to call. The length of the CDR3 is 14 residues. Per germline, CDR1 KGHDR and CDR2 SFDVKD. With 4 bases removed from V and 0 bases from J, the gap between germline ends came to 6 bases. CDR3 nucleotide sequence: TGTGCCACCAGTGAATTCCATAGCAATCAGCCCCAGCATTTT. Amino acids: CATSEFHSNQPQHF.

A few counts support this clone. The V gene is TRBV10-2, the J gene TRBJ1-1; D remains ambiguous. The germline gives CDR1 WSHSY, CDR2 SAAADI. V was cut by 8 bases and J by 1 base, with 11 bases left in between. This CDR3 is built from 13 residues. The CDR3 nucleotides are TGCGCCAGCTCCGGGAGGCAGAACACTGAAGCTTTCTTT. As protein: CASSGRQNTEAFF.

This clone was picked up one time. J is TRBJ1-4 and V is TRBV20-1; 10 nucleotides agree with TRBD1. V trimming: 3 bases; J trimming: 8 bases; junction bases outside the gene matches: 6. CDR3 length equals 14 residues. From germline, CDR1 is DFQATT and CDR2 SNEGSKA (reference sequence). CDR3 residues: CSASRDRGWEKLFF. The CDR3, as DNA: TGCAGTGCTAGTCGGGACAGGGGTTGGGAAAAACTGTTTTTT.

V gene TRBV4-1 combines with J gene TRBJ2-3; tentatively, D is TRBD2 (5 bases). V dropped 0 bases and J dropped 3 bases, with 7 bases sitting between them. From germline, CDR1 is MGHRA and CDR2 YSYEKL. CDR3 size: 14 residues. This CDR3 is CASSQDPGTDTQYF. The CDR3 region has the DNA TGCGCCAGCAGCCAAGACCCGGGGACAGATACGCAGTATTTT.

The rearrangement joins TRBV5-1 to TRBJ1-1, with TRBD1 identical over 7 bases. The CDR3 length is 15 residues. V trimming: 3 bases; J trimming: 1 base; junction bases outside the gene matches: 6. Germline V CDR1 and CDR2: SGHRS, YFSETQ. This chain's CDR3 is CASSYTGDGNTEAFF. For the CDR3, the DNA is TGCGCCAGCAGCTACACAGGGGATGGGAACACTGAAGCTTTCTTT.

This rearrangement joins TRBV6-5 to TRBJ2-1; the D gene is possibly TRBD1 (6 bases). The length of the CDR3 is 12 residues. V was trimmed by 4 bases and J by 9 bases, leaving 10 bases between them. Germline values: CDR1 MNHEY, CDR2 SVGAGI. CDR3 sequence reads: CASSSNRAEQFF. The CDR3 region has the DNA TGTGCCAGCAGTTCAAACAGGGCTGAGCAGTTCTTC.

CDR3 protein: CASSLYQGLGNEKLFF. CDR3 in DNA: TGTGCCAGCAGTTTATACCAGGGGTTAGGTAATGAAAAACTGTTTTTT. The gene calls are TRBV28 and TRBJ1-4; TRBD1 is a possible D gene (6 bases). The CDR3 is 16 amino acids. The germline gives CDR1 MDHEN, CDR2 SYDVKM. The V gene lost 1 base and the J gene lost 4 bases, with 13 bases spanning the gap.

In nucleotides, the CDR3 is TGTGCCAGTAGTTTCAGGGGGATCACTGAAGCTTTCTTT. Encoded protein: CASSFRGITEAFF. This chain links TRBV19 with TRBJ1-1; 7 nucleotides match TRBD1. The CDR3 has 13 residues. Trimming cost V 5 bases and J 4 bases; bases outside gene matches: 4. Germline assignment: CDR1 LNHDA and CDR2 SQIVND (reference sequence).

Only one count was recorded for this clone. The V gene is TRBV24-1, the J gene TRBJ2-3; D might be TRBD2 (6 bases). Trimming shortened V by 0 bases and J by 0 bases, and 15 bases separated the two germline ends. The CDR3 totals 18 residues. The germline V gene encodes CDR1 KGHDR and CDR2 SFDVKD. The CDR3 loop is CATSDLSASASSTDTQYF. DNA of the CDR3: TGTGCCACCAGTGATTTGTCGGCTAGCGCTTCTAGCACAGATACGCAGTATTTT.

The rearrangement joins TRBV3-1 (or the pseudogene TRBV3-2) to TRBJ1-1; D might be TRBD1 (5 bases). Trimming removed 5 bases from V and 3 bases from J, with 10 bases in between. The CDR3 contains 13 residues. Germline V lookup: CDR1 LGHDT, CDR2 YNNKEL (reference sequence). This chain's CDR3 is CASSYGGDTEAFF. DNA of the CDR3: TGTGCCAGCAGCTACGGGGGGGACACTGAAGCTTTCTTT.

The table lists this clone with a few counts. Here the CDR3 reads CASSLGGGGRRETDTQYF. The DNA of the CDR3 is TGTGCCAGCAGCCTCGGGGGCGGGGGGCGACGGGAGACAGATACGCAGTATTTT. This sequence joins TRBV13 and TRBJ2-3, with TRBD2 matching over 8 bases. With V trimmed by 5 bases and J by 3 bases, 16 bases remained unmatched. Germline-derived CDR1 and CDR2 are PRHDT and FYEKMQ (reference sequence). This CDR3 comprises 18 residues.

This clone was recorded once. V is TRBV9 and J is TRBJ2-2; 8 bases are a match to TRBD2. Germline trimming cut 5 bases from V and 6 bases from J; bases unmatched to any gene: 9. Per germline, CDR1 SGDLS and CDR2 YYNGEE. The CDR3 sequence is 15 residues long. CDR3 bases: TGTGCCAGCAGTCGGAGCGGGGGATCCGCCGGGGAGCTGTTTTTT. This encodes CASSRSGGSAGELFF.

This clone was counted only a few times. V gene TRBV7-3 combines with J gene TRBJ1-1, with 8 bases lining up with TRBD1. CDR3 length: 14 amino acids. Germline CDR1 SGHTA, CDR2 FQGTGA. The V gene end was trimmed by 6 bases and the J gene end by 2 bases; junction bases not matched to a gene: 5. The CDR3 region has the DNA TGTGCCAGCAGTGCAACAGGGGGAAACACTGAAGCTTTCTTT. This translates into CASSATGGNTEAFF.